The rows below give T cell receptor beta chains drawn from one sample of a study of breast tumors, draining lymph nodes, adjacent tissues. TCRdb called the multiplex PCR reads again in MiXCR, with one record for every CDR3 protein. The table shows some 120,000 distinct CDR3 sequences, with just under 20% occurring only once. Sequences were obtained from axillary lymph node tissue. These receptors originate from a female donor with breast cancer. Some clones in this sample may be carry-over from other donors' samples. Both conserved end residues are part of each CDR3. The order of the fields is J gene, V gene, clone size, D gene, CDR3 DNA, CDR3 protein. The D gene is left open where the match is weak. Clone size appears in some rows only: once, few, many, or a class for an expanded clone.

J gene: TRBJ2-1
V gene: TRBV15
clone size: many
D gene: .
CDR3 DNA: TGTGCCACCAGCAGAGATAATCGGGTTCGTGAGCAGTTCTTC
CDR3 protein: CATSRDNRVREQFF

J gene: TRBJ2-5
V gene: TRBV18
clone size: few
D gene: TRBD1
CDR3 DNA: TGTGCCAGCTCACCAAAGGGGGCCGGGGAGACCCAGTACTTC
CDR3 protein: CASSPKGAGETQYF

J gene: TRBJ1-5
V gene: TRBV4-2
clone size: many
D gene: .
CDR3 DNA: TGTGCCAGCAGCCAAGATCCAGGGCAAAACAATCAGCCCCAGCATTTT
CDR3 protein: CASSQDPGQNNQPQHF

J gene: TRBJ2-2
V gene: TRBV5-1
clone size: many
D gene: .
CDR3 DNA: TGCGCCAGCAGCTCCCGGGGGCCGGGCACCGGGGAGCTGTTTTTT
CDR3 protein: CASSSRGPGTGELFF

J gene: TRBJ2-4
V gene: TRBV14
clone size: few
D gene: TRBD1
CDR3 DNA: TGTGCCAGCAGCCACGGGACAGGGAACAACATTCAGTACTTC
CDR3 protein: CASSHGTGNNIQYF

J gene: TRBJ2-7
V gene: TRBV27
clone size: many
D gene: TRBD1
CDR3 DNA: TGTGCCAGCAGATGGGACAGGTACTCCTACGAGCAGTACTTC
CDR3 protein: CASRWDRYSYEQYF

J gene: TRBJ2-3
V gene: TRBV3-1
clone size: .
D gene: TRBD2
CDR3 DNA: TGTGCCAGCAGCCGAGATGGATTTAGCGGGAGCACAGATACGCAGTATTTT
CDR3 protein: CASSRDGFSGSTDTQYF

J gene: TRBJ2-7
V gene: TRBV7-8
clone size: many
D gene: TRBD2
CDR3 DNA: TGTGCCAGCATCAGAACTAGCGGGAGCTTGTCCTCCTACGAGCAGTACTTC
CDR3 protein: CASIRTSGSLSSYEQYF

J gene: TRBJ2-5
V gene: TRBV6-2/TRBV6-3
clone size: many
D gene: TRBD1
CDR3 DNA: TGTGCCAGCAGCATGACAGGGGGCGGAGAGACCCAGTACTTC
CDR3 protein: CASSMTGGGETQYF

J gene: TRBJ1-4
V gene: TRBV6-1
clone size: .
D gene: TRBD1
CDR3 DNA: TGTGCCAGCAGCGACAGGGGTGCGGGCCCTAATGAAAAACTGTTTTTT
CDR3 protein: CASSDRGAGPNEKLFF

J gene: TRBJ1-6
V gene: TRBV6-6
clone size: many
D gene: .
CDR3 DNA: TGTGCCAGCAGCCGGGACCCTAATTCACCCCTCCACTTT
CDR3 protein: CASSRDPNSPLHF

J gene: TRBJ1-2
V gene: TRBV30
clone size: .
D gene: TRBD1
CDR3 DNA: TGTGCCTGGAGTCCCCGGGACAGGGGTTACTATGGCTACACCTTC
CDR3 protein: CAWSPRDRGYYGYTF

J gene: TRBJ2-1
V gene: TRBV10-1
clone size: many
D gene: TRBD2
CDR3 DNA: TGCGCCAGCAGTGAGCGAAAAGGACTAGCGGGGGATGAGCAGTTCTTC
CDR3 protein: CASSERKGLAGDEQFF

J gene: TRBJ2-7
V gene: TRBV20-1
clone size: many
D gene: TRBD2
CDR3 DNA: TGCAGTGCTAGAGTCTCTCGTCTAGCGGGAGATGAGCAGTACTTC
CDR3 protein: CSARVSRLAGDEQYF

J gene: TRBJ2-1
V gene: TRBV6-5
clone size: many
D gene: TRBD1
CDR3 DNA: TGTGCCAGCAGATGGACAGGGGGCGGGGATGAGCAGTTCTTC
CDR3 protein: CASRWTGGGDEQFF

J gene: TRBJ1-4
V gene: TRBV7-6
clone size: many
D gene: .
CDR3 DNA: TGTGCCAGCAGCTCCCGGGACGCATGGGGGAAAAAACTGTTTTTT
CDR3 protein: CASSSRDAWGKKLFF

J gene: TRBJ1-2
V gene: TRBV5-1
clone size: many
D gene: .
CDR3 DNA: TGCGCCAGCAGCTTGGGGGATCTTGCTATGCGCTACACCTTC
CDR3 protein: CASSLGDLAMRYTF

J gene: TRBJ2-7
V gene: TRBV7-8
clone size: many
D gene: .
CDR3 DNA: TGTGCCAGCAGCTTAAACAACAACTACGAGCAGTACTTC
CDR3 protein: CASSLNNNYEQYF

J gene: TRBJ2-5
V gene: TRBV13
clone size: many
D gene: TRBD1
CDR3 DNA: TGTGCCAGCAGCATCTGGACAGGAGAAGAGACCCAGTACTTC
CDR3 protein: CASSIWTGEETQYF

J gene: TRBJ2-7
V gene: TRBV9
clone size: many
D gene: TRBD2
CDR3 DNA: TGTGCCAGCAGCCCAAGTCCAACTAGCGGGGACTACGAGCAGTACTTC
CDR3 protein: CASSPSPTSGDYEQYF

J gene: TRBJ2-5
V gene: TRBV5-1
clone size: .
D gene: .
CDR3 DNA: TGCGCCAGCAGCTCAATGGAGCAAAGCCAAGAGACCCAGTACTTC
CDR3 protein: CASSSMEQSQETQYF

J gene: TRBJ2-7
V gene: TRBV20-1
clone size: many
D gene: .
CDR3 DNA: TGCAGTGCTAGAAAAATTAGCGAAGGAGACGAGCAGTACTTC
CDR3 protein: CSARKISEGDEQYF

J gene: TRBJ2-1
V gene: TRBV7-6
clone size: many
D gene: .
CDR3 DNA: TGTGCCAGCAGCCCCTTTCAGGGTTCCTACAATGAGCAGTTCTTC
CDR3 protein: CASSPFQGSYNEQFF

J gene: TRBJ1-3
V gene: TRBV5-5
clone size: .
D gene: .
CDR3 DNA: TGTGCCAGCAGCCCGGGGGAGCTCTCTGGAAACACCTTATATTTT
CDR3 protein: CASSPGELSGNTLYF

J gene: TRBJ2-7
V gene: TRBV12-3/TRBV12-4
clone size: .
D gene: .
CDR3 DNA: TGTGCCAGCATAGCAGGGGACTTCTACGAGCAGTACTTC
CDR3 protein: CASIAGDFYEQYF

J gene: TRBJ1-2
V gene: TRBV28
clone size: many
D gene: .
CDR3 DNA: TGTGCCAGCAGCACACGACACCTTAACTATGGCTACACCTTC
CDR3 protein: CASSTRHLNYGYTF

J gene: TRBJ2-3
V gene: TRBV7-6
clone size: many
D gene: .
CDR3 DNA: TGTGCCAGCAGCCCTGAGCCCGCAGATACGCAGTATTTT
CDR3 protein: CASSPEPADTQYF

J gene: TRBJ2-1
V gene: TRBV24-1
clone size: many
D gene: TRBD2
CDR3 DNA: TGTGCCACCAGTGAGGGACTAGCAGACTTCAATGAGCAGTTCTTC
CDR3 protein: CATSEGLADFNEQFF

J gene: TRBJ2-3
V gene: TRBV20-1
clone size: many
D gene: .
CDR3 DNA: TGCAGTGCTAGTATCCAGGGATGGACTGATACGCAGTATTTT
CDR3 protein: CSASIQGWTDTQYF

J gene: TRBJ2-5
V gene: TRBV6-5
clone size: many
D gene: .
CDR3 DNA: TGTGCCAGCAGTGAACGATTCCGCGGTCCTGGGGAAGAGACCCAGTACTTC
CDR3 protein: CASSERFRGPGEETQYF

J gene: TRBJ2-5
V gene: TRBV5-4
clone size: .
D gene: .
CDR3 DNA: TGTGCCAGCAGCCGTAGACAGGAATACGAGACCCAGTACTTC
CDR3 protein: CASSRRQEYETQYF

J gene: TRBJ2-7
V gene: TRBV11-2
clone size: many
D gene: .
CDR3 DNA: TGTGCCAGCAGCCAAACGCGGGACTTTAACTCCTACGAGCAGTACTTC
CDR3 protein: CASSQTRDFNSYEQYF

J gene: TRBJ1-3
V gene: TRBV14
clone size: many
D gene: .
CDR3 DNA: TGTGCCAGCAGCCAAGAACTAATCGGTAATGCTGGAAACACCATATATTTT
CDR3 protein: CASSQELIGNAGNTIYF

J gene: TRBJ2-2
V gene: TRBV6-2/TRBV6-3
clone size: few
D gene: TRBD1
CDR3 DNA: TGTGCCAGCAGTTCGGGACAGGGGACGGTGAACACCGGGGAGCTGTTTTTT
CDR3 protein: CASSSGQGTVNTGELFF

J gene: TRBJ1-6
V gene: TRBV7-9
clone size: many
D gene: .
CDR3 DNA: TGTGCCAGCAGCTTGGACAAGTCACCCCTCCACTTT
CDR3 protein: CASSLDKSPLHF

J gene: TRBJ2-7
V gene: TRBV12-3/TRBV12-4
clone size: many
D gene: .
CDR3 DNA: TGTGCCAGCAGACGCAGGTCATACGAGCAGTACTTC
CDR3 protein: CASRRRSYEQYF

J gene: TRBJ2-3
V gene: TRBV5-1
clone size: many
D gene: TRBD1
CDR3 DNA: TGCGCCAGCAGCTCCCGACAGGGAAGGGGAGATACGCAGTATTTT
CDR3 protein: CASSSRQGRGDTQYF

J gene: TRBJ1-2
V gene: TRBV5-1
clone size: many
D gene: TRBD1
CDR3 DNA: TGCGCCAGCAGCTCGCAGTCAGGGGGTACCTATGGCTACACCTTC
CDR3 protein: CASSSQSGGTYGYTF

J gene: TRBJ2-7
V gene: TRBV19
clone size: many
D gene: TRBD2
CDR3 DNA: TGTGCCAGTAGCGTAGCGGGAGGCGGCTACGAGCAGTACTTC
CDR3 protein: CASSVAGGGYEQYF

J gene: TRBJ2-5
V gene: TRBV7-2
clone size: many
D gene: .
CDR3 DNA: TGTGCCAGCAGCCCACCCGGGCCCGAGACCCAGTACTTC
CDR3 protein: CASSPPGPETQYF

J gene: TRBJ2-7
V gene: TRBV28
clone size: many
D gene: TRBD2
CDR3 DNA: TGTGCCAGCAGTTTACCGGGAGGGCCTTACGAGCAGTACTTC
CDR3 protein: CASSLPGGPYEQYF

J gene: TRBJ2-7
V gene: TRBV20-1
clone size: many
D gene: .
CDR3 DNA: TGCAGTGCTAGGTGGGGCCTTTCCTACGAGCAGTACTTC
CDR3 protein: CSARWGLSYEQYF

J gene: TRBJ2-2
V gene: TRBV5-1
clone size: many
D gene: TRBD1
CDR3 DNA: TGCGCCAGCAGCCCCTATGCAGGGGGTGCCGGGGAGCTGTTTTTT
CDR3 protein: CASSPYAGGAGELFF

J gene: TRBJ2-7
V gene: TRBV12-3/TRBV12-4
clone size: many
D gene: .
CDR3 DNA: TGTGCCAGCAGCCTTGCGCGCCACGAGCAGTACTTC
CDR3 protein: CASSLARHEQYF

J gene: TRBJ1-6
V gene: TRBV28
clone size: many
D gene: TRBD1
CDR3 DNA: TGTGCCAGCACCCCCTATAGTGGGACAGGGGGAATTCACCCCCTCCACTTT
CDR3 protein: CASTPYSGTGGIHPLHF

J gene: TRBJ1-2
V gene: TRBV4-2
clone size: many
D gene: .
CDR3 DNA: TGTGCCAGCAGCCAAAAAGCGTATGGCTACACCTTC
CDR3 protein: CASSQKAYGYTF

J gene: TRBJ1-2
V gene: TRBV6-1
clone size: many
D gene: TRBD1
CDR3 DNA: TGTGCCAGCAGTGAAGCTGACAGGGCCAACTATGGCTACACCTTC
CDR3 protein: CASSEADRANYGYTF

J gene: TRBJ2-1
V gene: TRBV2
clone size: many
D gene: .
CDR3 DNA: TGTGCCAGCAGTGTAGTCAGCCTCTACAATGAGCAGTTCTTC
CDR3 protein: CASSVVSLYNEQFF

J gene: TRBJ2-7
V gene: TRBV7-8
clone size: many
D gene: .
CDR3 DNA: TGTGCCAGCAGCTTATTTCGGACCTCAGATGAGCAGTACTTC
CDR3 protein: CASSLFRTSDEQYF

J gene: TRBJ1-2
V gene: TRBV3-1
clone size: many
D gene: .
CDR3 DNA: TGTGCCAGCAGCCAAGGGGCAGGGCCTTTCTGGGGCTACACCTTC
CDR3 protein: CASSQGAGPFWGYTF

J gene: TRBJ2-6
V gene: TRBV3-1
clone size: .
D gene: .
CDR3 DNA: TGTGCCAGCAGCCCCCTCCCTGGGGCCAACGTCCTGACTTTC
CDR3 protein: CASSPLPGANVLTF

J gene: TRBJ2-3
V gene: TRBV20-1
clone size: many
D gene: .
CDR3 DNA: TGCAGTGCTAGCTCAGGAACCACAGATACGCAGTATTTT
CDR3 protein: CSASSGTTDTQYF

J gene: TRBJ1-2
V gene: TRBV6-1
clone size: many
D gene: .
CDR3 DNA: TGTGCCAGCAGAGGGGGGACGGACTATGGCTACACCTTC
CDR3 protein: CASRGGTDYGYTF

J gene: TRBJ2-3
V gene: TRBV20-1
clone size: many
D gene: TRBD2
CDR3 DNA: TGCAGTGCTTTACTAGCGGGAGCAGATACGCAGTATTTT
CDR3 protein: CSALLAGADTQYF

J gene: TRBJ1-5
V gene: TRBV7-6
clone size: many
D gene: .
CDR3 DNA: TGTGCCAGCAGCCCCGCCAGGGGAGACTTTAGCAATCAGCCCCAGCATTTT
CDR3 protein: CASSPARGDFSNQPQHF